These T cell receptor beta chains were read from a single sample in a study of type 1 regulatory T cells. TCRdb reanalysed the reads using MiXCR and keeps one entry per CDR3 protein. The sample comprises about 67,000 distinct CDR3 sequences, roughly half of which are singletons, and roughly 2.1% rests with the top ten. Their cognate antigens are unknown. The sequenced sample consisted of cultured non-Tr1 T cells, either the whole culture or a sorted T cell fraction (not recorded which). These receptors originate from a human donor in good health. The conserved cysteine and the conserved F or W are not part of the CDR3 here. A D gene is named only where the DNA matches it firmly.

V gene,D gene,CDR3 protein
TRBV28,.,ASRDDMGGYGYT
TRBV5-1,.,ASSLGRGGSGSEQF
TRBV7-2,TRBD2,ASSTRLAGEQY
TRBV25-1,TRBD1,ASSSLGQGAFEQF
TRBV20-1,.,SASPTRETQY
TRBV7-2,.,ASSLRAQDNSPIH
TRBV20-1,TRBD2,SATRTSGGEETQY
TRBV7-2,TRBD1,ASSFGKDRGSSPLH
TRBV4-2,.,ASSHDRLGGGNQPQH
TRBV11-3,.,ASSPRTPYNEQF
TRBV7-2,.,ASSPQGNYNEQF